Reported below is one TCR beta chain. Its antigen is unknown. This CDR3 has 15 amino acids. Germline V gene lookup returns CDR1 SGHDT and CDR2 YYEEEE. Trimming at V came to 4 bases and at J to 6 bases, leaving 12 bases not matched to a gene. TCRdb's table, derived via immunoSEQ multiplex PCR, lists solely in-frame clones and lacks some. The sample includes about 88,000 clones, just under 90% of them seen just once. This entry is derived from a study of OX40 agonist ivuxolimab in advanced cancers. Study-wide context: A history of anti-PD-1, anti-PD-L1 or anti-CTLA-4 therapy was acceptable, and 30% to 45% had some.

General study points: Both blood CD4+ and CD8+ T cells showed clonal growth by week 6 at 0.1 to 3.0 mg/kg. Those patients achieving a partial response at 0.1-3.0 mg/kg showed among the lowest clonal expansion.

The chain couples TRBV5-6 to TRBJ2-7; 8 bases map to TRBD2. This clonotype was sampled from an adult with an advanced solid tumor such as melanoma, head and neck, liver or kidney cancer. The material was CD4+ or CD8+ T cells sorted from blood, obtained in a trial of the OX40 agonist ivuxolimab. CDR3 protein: CASSPPGGVRGEQYF. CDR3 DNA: TGTGCCAGCAGCCCCCCGGGGGGGGTAAGAGGCGAGCAGTACTTC.